The 27 T cell receptor beta chains listed next were all sequenced from one sample in a study of beta chain features in type 1 diabetes (dated by TCRdb to the late 2010s). Library generation was performed with the immunoSEQ multiplex PCR assay. All of the isolated RNA was reverse transcribed with the High Capacity cDNA Reverse Transcription Kit, so expressed TCRB transcripts were sequenced. What TCRdb holds here is the immuneACCESS table cut down to in-frame rearrangements. Part of the clones is not present; checked against another copy, under half of the missing clones reflect an unresolved V gene, and the others are unexplained. This sample comprises hundreds of thousands of clones, over 13% of them detected only once. Less than 0.04% of the sample comes from the top ten. The full study reports these points: Type 1 diabetes patients showed a moderate but significant shortening of TCRB CDR3 length in all four CD4+ subsets.

No cognate antigen is known for these TCRs. Source material: naive CD4+ T cells from blood. The label giving this sample's cell subset or site can be read as: true naive CD4+ T cells. The receptors come from a man aged 18 to 30 with type 1 diabetes.

This clone has only a few counts. The CDR3 region is CSGIRLDNEQFF. The CDR3 DNA sequence: TGCAGCGGGATCCGACTCGACAATGAGCAGTTCTTC. The J gene is TRBJ2-1, the V gene TRBV29-1; no definite D call. V was trimmed by 7 bases and J by 5 bases, leaving 12 bases between them. There are 12 residues in the CDR3. In germline, CDR1 is SQVTM, CDR2 ANQGSEA.

The chain employs TRBV27 and TRBJ2-5; D unclear. From germline, CDR1 is MNHEY and CDR2 SMNVEV (reference sequence). Trimming took off 0 bases at V and 5 bases at J, with 16 bases between the two ends. CDR3 length: 16 residues. The CDR3 here is CASSLSNILKMETQYF. The CDR3 coding sequence is TGTGCCAGCAGTTTATCGAATATTTTGAAAATGGAGACCCAGTACTTC.

This clone was found a few times. V gene TRBV18 combines with J gene TRBJ1-2; the D gene is possibly TRBD1 (5 bases). There are 14 residues in the CDR3. V lost 3 bases and J lost 2, with 10 bases in between. In germline, CDR1 is KGHSH, CDR2 LQKENI. The CDR3 region is CASSPGRGNYGYTF. The CDR3, as DNA: TGTGCCAGCTCACCTGGTAGGGGAAACTATGGCTACACCTTC.

In this sample, this clone turned up a few times. V gene TRBV7-9 combines with J gene TRBJ2-1, with TRBD1 matching over 9 bases. There are 15 residues in the CDR3. Germline CDR1 is SEHNR and CDR2 is FQNEAQ (reference sequence). J lost 7 bases, V lost 3 bases, and 7 bases had no gene match. The DNA of the CDR3 is TGTGCCAGCAGCTTGACGGGACAGGGTTTAAATGAGCAGTTCTTC. Translation gives CASSLTGQGLNEQFF.

In its sample, this clone was seen once. The chain combines TRBV6-1 with TRBJ2-7; D unclear. V was shortened by 7 bases and J by 2 bases, with 12 bases between the two germline ends. This CDR3 is built from 13 residues. Germline V gene data show CDR1 as MNHNS and CDR2 as SASEGT. For the CDR3, the DNA is TGTGCCAGCACCCTGAACTCTCCCTACGAGCAGTACTTC. Its translation: CASTLNSPYEQYF.

This sequence joins TRBV18 and TRBJ1-2; D call uncertain. The CDR3 consists of 13 residues. Germline-derived CDR1 and CDR2 are KGHSH and LQKENI. V dropped 3 bases and J dropped 2 bases, with 7 bases sitting between them. The CDR3 protein is CASSPRENYGYTF. Here the CDR3 DNA reads TGTGCCAGCTCACCTAGGGAGAACTATGGCTACACCTTC. Drawing the rest from reference TRBV18 and TRBJ1-2, the complete variable domain is NAGVMQNPRHLVRRRGQEARLRCSPMKGHSHVYWYRQLPEEGLKFMVYLQKENIIDESGMPKERFSAEFPKEGPSILRIQQVVRGDSAAYFCASSPRENYGYTFGSGTRLTVV.

This chain's CDR3 is CASSQLAGSTDTQYF. The CDR3 DNA reads TGTGCCAGCAGCCAACTAGCGGGGAGCACAGATACGCAGTATTTT. The V call is TRBV7-2, the J call TRBJ2-3; 10 nucleotides agree with TRBD2. The ends lost 5 bases at V and 0 bases at J; junction bases unmatched: 2. The germline gives CDR1 SGHTA, CDR2 FQGNSA. The CDR3 totals 15 residues.

The V call is TRBV9, the J call TRBJ2-7; TRBD1 matches at 7 bases. Germline CDR1 reads SGDLS; CDR2 reads YYNGEE. V was clipped by 0 bases and J by 6 bases; unmatched bases: 6. This CDR3 is built from 14 residues. CDR3 protein: CASSVVDRPAEQYF. The CDR3 DNA is TGTGCCAGCAGCGTAGTGGACAGGCCCGCCGAGCAGTACTTC.

This clone showed up just once. The chain couples TRBV5-4 to TRBJ2-5; 9 positions match TRBD1. Germline lookup yields CDR1 SGHNT and CDR2 YYREEE (reference sequence). The V gene end was trimmed by 3 bases and the J gene end by 4 bases; junction bases not matched to a gene: 1. The CDR3 sequence is 13 residues long. CDR3 nucleotides: TGTGCCAGCAGCTCACAGGGGGCAGAGACCCAGTACTTC. Amino acids: CASSSQGAETQYF.

The sample holds a few counts of this clone. The rearrangement uses TRBV5-1 and TRBJ2-1; D is possibly TRBD1 or TRBD2 (5 bases each). V lost 0 bases and J lost 2, with 12 bases in between. This CDR3 is built from 16 residues. Germline V gene lookup returns CDR1 SGHRS and CDR2 YFSETQ. Here the CDR3 reads CASSLAVGDPYNEQFF. The CDR3 nucleotides read TGCGCCAGCAGCTTGGCCGTGGGGGACCCCTACAATGAGCAGTTCTTC.

This clone was found a few times. The V and J genes are TRBV7-9 and TRBJ1-6; no clear D gene. V lost 4 bases and J 0 bases, leaving 7 bases between the germline ends. CDR3 length equals 15 residues. Germline V gene data show CDR1 as SEHNR and CDR2 as FQNEAQ (reference sequence). The CDR3, as DNA: TGTGCCAGCAGCTGGGGTAGCTCCTATAATTCACCCCTCCACTTT. It codes for CASSWGSSYNSPLHF.

This clone was detected a few times. The CDR3 DNA follows: TGTGCCAGCAGCACGGGACAACGGGTTGAGCTGTTTTTT. This translates into CASSTGQRVELFF. V and J are TRBV7-9 and TRBJ2-2, with D possibly matching TRBD1 (6 bases). V was trimmed by 5 bases and J by 11 bases, leaving 15 bases between them. The length of the CDR3 is 13 residues. CDR1 and CDR2 (germline): SEHNR, FQNEAQ (reference sequence).

The chain couples TRBV7-3 to TRBJ2-7; TRBD1 matches at 8 bases. Germline loops: CDR1 SGHTA, CDR2 FQGTGA. Trimming removed 5 bases from V and 6 bases from J; junction bases left unmatched: 12. The CDR3 consists of 15 residues. Written as DNA, the CDR3 is TGTGCCAGCAGCCAAAGGCGGACAGGGCAGGGCGAGCAGTACTTC. Protein: CASSQRRTGQGEQYF.

J is TRBJ1-2 and V is TRBV10-3, with D unclear. The germline gives CDR1 ENHRY, CDR2 SYGVKD. The CDR3 totals 13 residues. Trimming removed 9 bases from V and 4 bases from J, with 15 bases in between. The CDR3 DNA is TGTGCCATAAGCGCGAAAGAGCTCTATGGCTACACCTTC. This translates into CAISAKELYGYTF.

The chain is built from TRBV6-6 and TRBJ2-3, with TRBD1 matching 8 bases. Germline V lookup: CDR1 MNHNY, CDR2 SVGAGI (reference sequence). The CDR3 is 13 residues long. J was trimmed by 3 bases and V by 7 bases; bases with no gene match: 3. CDR3 protein: CASTRGHTDTQYF. The CDR3 region has the DNA TGTGCCAGCACCAGGGGGCATACAGATACGCAGTATTTT.

The chain uses TRBV30 and TRBJ1-2, with TRBD1 as a possible D gene (6 bases). This CDR3 region has 16 residues. Germline V gene data show CDR1 as GTSNPN and CDR2 as SVGIG (reference sequence). The V gene lost 0 bases and the J gene lost 1 base, with 15 bases spanning the gap. CDR3 DNA sequence: TGTGCCTGGAGTGTACTTTCAGGGGATGGTAACTATGGCTACACCTTC. Translated: CAWSVLSGDGNYGYTF. Full variable domain (missing parts from reference TRBV30 and TRBJ1-2): SQTIHQWPATLVQPVGSPLSLECTVEGTSNPNLYWYRQAAGRGLQLLFYSVGIGQISSEVPQNLSASRPQDRQFILSSKKLLLSDSGFYLCAWSVLSGDGNYGYTFGSGTRLTVV.

This clone was seen a few times. Relative to the germline gene, one junction end is altered; a read error may explain this. Other DNA variants within this sample encode the same CDR3. As DNA, the CDR3 is TGTGCTAGCAGCTTAGGCGGGTCCTACAATGAGCAGTTCTTC. Translated, it gives CASSLGGSYNEQFF. This chain links TRBV7-7 with TRBJ2-1; the D gene is possibly TRBD2 (5 bases). This CDR3 spans 14 amino acids. CDR1 and CDR2 from the germline V gene are SSHAT and FNYEAQ (reference sequence).

There are a few counts of this clone. The gene calls are TRBV5-1 and TRBJ2-7; D is possibly TRBD2 (6 bases). The CDR3 covers 14 residues. Trimming stripped 3 bases from V and 5 bases from J, with 15 bases between. The germline gives CDR1 SGHRS, CDR2 YFSETQ. DNA for the CDR3: TGCGCCAGCAGCTGGGGACTGTTGAGAGACGAGCAGTACTTC. Protein: CASSWGLLRDEQYF.

This rearrangement joins TRBV7-9 to TRBJ2-1, with D hard to call. The CDR3 spans 15 residues. The V and J ends lost 2 bases and 1 base respectively, with 9 bases between them. CDR1 is SEHNR, CDR2 FQNEAQ, per germline (reference sequence). DNA of the CDR3: TGTGCCAGCAGCTTAAGTACTCCGTCCTACAATGAGCAGTTCTTC. Amino acids: CASSLSTPSYNEQFF. Drawing the rest from reference TRBV7-9 and TRBJ2-1, the complete variable domain is DTGVSQNPRHKITKRGQNVTFRCDPISEHNRLYWYRQTLGQGPEFLTYFQNEAQLEKSRLLSDRFSAERPKGSFSTLEIQRTEQGDSAMYLCASSLSTPSYNEQFFGPGTRLTVL.

The chain combines TRBV10-3 with TRBJ1-1; no clear D gene. The V and J ends lost 0 bases and 2 bases respectively, with 10 bases between them. Germline CDR1 reads ENHRY; CDR2 reads SYGVKD. The CDR3 totals 15 residues. In DNA form, the CDR3 reads TGTGCCATCAGTGAGTCGATTTCCAGTAACACTGAAGCTTTCTTT. Amino acid sequence: CAISESISSNTEAFF.

This clone was found a few times. The chain carries TRBV6-1 and TRBJ1-1; no clear D gene. The CDR3 has 12 residues. Germline V lookup: CDR1 MNHNS, CDR2 SASEGT. Trimming cost V 2 bases and J 1 base, with 2 bases left between them. The CDR3 DNA is TGTGCCAGCAGTGAATCGAACACTGAAGCTTTCTTT. Amino acids: CASSESNTEAFF.

The genes are TRBV2 and TRBJ1-2; 10 nucleotides line up with TRBD1. This CDR3 has 13 residues. Germline V CDR1 and CDR2: SNHLY, FYNNEI. J gave up 8 bases and V 4 bases, and 4 bases lay outside the gene matches. The CDR3 DNA reads as TGTGCCAGCAGTGGACAGGGGGCTGCGGGCTACACCTTC. Translating gives CASSGQGAAGYTF.

This rearrangement joins TRBV27 to TRBJ2-7; unclear D gene. CDR1 is MNHEY, CDR2 SMNVEV, per germline (reference sequence). There are 11 residues in the CDR3. The V and J ends lost 6 bases and 7 bases respectively, with 10 bases between them. The CDR3 reads CASRDRREQYF. The CDR3, as DNA: TGTGCCAGCAGGGATCGTAGGGAGCAGTACTTC.

This clone was seen more than once but under ten times. The chain uses TRBV29-1 and TRBJ1-1; TRBD1 matches at 7 bases. The CDR3 has 12 residues. Germline CDR1 is SQVTM and CDR2 is ANQGSEA. V was pared by 3 bases and J by 6 bases, with 4 bases of the junction left unmatched. The CDR3 here is CSVDGRGPEAFF. The CDR3 nucleotides are TGCAGCGTTGATGGGAGGGGGCCTGAAGCTTTCTTT.

This clone was detected a few times. The rearrangement links TRBV30 to TRBJ2-5; D unresolved. This CDR3 region has 11 residues. V lost 3 bases and J lost 1, with 3 bases in between. Germline CDR1 reads GTSNPN; CDR2 reads SVGIG (reference sequence). The CDR3 is CAWRVQETQYF. The CDR3 coding sequence is TGTGCCTGGAGGGTCCAAGAGACCCAGTACTTC.

This clone was seen more than once but under ten times. V usage is TRBV7-9 and J usage is TRBJ2-5; D gene uncertain. The CDR3 spans 13 residues. In germline, CDR1 is SEHNR, CDR2 FQNEAQ (reference sequence). V shed 5 bases and J shed 5 bases, with 12 bases lying between them. CDR3 amino acids: CASSLLYGETQYF. DNA for the CDR3: TGTGCCAGCAGCCTCTTATACGGGGAGACCCAGTACTTC. Supplemented by reference TRBV7-9 and TRBJ2-5, the full variable domain reads DTGVSQNPRHKITKRGQNVTFRCDPISEHNRLYWYRQTLGQGPEFLTYFQNEAQLEKSRLLSDRFSAERPKGSFSTLEIQRTEQGDSAMYLCASSLLYGETQYFGPGTRLLVL.

This clone was observed a handful of times. The V call is TRBV2, the J call TRBJ1-3; TRBD1 matches at 8 bases. The CDR3 spans 13 residues. V shed 6 bases and J 4 bases; nucleotides not matched to a gene: 2. Germline loops: CDR1 SNHLY, CDR2 FYNNEI. CDR3 residues: CASSRDRGNTIYF. In DNA, the CDR3 is TGTGCCAGCAGCCGGGACAGGGGAAACACCATATATTTT.